The clone carrying this TCR beta chain was counted at least ten times. Its antigen is undetermined. The CDR3 consists of 15 residues. Germline V gene sequence: CDR1 SGHTA, CDR2 FQGNSA. Trimming removed 1 base from V and 3 bases from J; junction bases left unmatched: 4. An equimolar mix of two oligonucleotides served as the beta constant-region primer for TRBC1 and TRBC2. The ligated cDNA underwent four PCR rounds using SP2 and nested alpha and beta constant-region primers. TCRdb re-called the UMI-ligation and nested PCR reads with MiXCR, one entry per CDR3 protein. Here the sample spans 98,000 or so distinct CDR3 sequences, about 11% being singletons. The data were obtained in a study of naive and memory T cell subsets. General study points: A few larger clonotypes appeared in naive repertoires, especially CD8, possibly memory cells re-expressing CD45RA. In CD4 and CD8 cells, diversity dropped from naive through EMRA. Over 85% of naive TCR sequences appeared only once, unlike memory subsets.

CD4 T cells were positively selected, then CD8 T cells from the CD4-negative fraction. The sequencing sample was made of naive CD4+ T cells from blood. The receptor's source is a human donor in good health. The chain recombines TRBV7-2 with TRBJ2-7; 9 nucleotides match TRBD2. DNA of the CDR3: TGTGCCAGCAGCTTAGAGCTAGCGGGACACTACGAGCAGTACTTC. Protein: CASSLELAGHYEQYF. The whole variable domain, filled in from reference TRBV7-2 and TRBJ2-7, reads GAGVSQSPSNKVTEKGKDVELRCDPISGHTALYWYRQSLGQGLEFLIYFQGNSAPDKSGLPSDRFSAERTGGSVSTLTIQRTQQEDSAVYLCASSLELAGHYEQYFGPGTRLTVT.